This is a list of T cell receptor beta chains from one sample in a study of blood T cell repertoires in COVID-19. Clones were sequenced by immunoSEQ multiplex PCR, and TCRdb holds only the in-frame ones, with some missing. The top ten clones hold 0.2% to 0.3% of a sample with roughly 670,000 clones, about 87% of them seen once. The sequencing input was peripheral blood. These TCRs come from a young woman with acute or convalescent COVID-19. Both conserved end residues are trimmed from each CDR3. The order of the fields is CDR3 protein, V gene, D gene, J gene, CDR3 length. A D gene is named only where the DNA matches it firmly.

CDR3 protein: SESRQVTVNSNQPQH; V gene: TRBV29-1; D gene: NA; J gene: TRBJ1-5; CDR3 length: 15
CDR3 protein: ASSDPSGGNNEQF; V gene: TRBV9; D gene: TRBD2; J gene: TRBJ2-1; CDR3 length: 13
CDR3 protein: ASMESDRVYGYT; V gene: TRBV19; D gene: NA; J gene: TRBJ1-2; CDR3 length: 12
CDR3 protein: ASSVEQGPTEAF; V gene: TRBV2; D gene: NA; J gene: TRBJ1-1; CDR3 length: 12
CDR3 protein: ASSPLSGGRYT; V gene: TRBV3-1/TRBV3-2; D gene: TRBD1; J gene: TRBJ1-2; CDR3 length: 11
CDR3 protein: ASSPLGHQSDTQY; V gene: TRBV7-2; D gene: NA; J gene: TRBJ2-3; CDR3 length: 13
CDR3 protein: ASSKPVTAETTNEKLF; V gene: TRBV21-1; D gene: NA; J gene: TRBJ1-4; CDR3 length: 16
CDR3 protein: ASSLQAGARTGELF; V gene: TRBV7-3; D gene: TRBD2; J gene: TRBJ2-2; CDR3 length: 14
CDR3 protein: ASSYSSGGAYEQY; V gene: TRBV6-6; D gene: TRBD2; J gene: TRBJ2-7; CDR3 length: 13
CDR3 protein: ASSIVTDQETQY; V gene: TRBV19; D gene: NA; J gene: TRBJ2-5; CDR3 length: 12
CDR3 protein: ASSTTSYGKGNTIY; V gene: TRBV7-8; D gene: NA; J gene: TRBJ1-3; CDR3 length: 14
CDR3 protein: ASSQEFEAAGATNEKLF; V gene: TRBV4-1; D gene: NA; J gene: TRBJ1-4; CDR3 length: 17
CDR3 protein: ASSLRTGILYGYT; V gene: TRBV3-1/TRBV3-2; D gene: TRBD1; J gene: TRBJ1-2; CDR3 length: 13
CDR3 protein: ASSPPTGGNTEAF; V gene: TRBV18; D gene: TRBD1; J gene: TRBJ1-1; CDR3 length: 13
CDR3 protein: ASRPRGAVYEQY; V gene: TRBV19; D gene: NA; J gene: TRBJ2-7; CDR3 length: 12
CDR3 protein: ASSTVTGENQPQH; V gene: TRBV19; D gene: TRBD1; J gene: TRBJ1-5; CDR3 length: 13
CDR3 protein: ASSTGGGEATQY; V gene: TRBV21-1; D gene: NA; J gene: TRBJ2-5; CDR3 length: 12
CDR3 protein: AISAPGTGVDNEQF; V gene: TRBV10-3; D gene: TRBD1; J gene: TRBJ2-1; CDR3 length: 14
CDR3 protein: ASSSQGAGGANEQF; V gene: TRBV5-1; D gene: TRBD1; J gene: TRBJ2-1; CDR3 length: 14
CDR3 protein: ASNRGQGEGTEAF; V gene: TRBV2; D gene: TRBD1; J gene: TRBJ1-1; CDR3 length: 13
CDR3 protein: ASSLYRGGGDTQY; V gene: TRBV27; D gene: NA; J gene: TRBJ2-3; CDR3 length: 13
CDR3 protein: ASSHMAQGADTQY; V gene: TRBV7-9; D gene: NA; J gene: TRBJ2-3; CDR3 length: 13
CDR3 protein: SVPGTGGNFGNTIY; V gene: TRBV29-1; D gene: TRBD1; J gene: TRBJ1-3; CDR3 length: 14
CDR3 protein: ASRERGAMEQY; V gene: TRBV5-4; D gene: TRBD2; J gene: TRBJ2-7; CDR3 length: 11
CDR3 protein: ASRPIAGSGAYEQY; V gene: TRBV5-1; D gene: NA; J gene: TRBJ2-7; CDR3 length: 14
CDR3 protein: ASSPGTGSGNTIY; V gene: TRBV5-6; D gene: TRBD1; J gene: TRBJ1-3; CDR3 length: 13
CDR3 protein: ASRDIGDTEAF; V gene: TRBV27; D gene: NA; J gene: TRBJ1-1; CDR3 length: 11
CDR3 protein: ASSRTTTAGTDTQY; V gene: TRBV5-4; D gene: NA; J gene: TRBJ2-3; CDR3 length: 14
CDR3 protein: ASSLAGGTTDTQY; V gene: TRBV7-6; D gene: TRBD2; J gene: TRBJ2-3; CDR3 length: 13
CDR3 protein: ASSETGGFYEQY; V gene: TRBV6-1; D gene: TRBD1; J gene: TRBJ2-7; CDR3 length: 12
CDR3 protein: ASSQGMGATASNYGYT; V gene: TRBV4-1; D gene: NA; J gene: TRBJ1-2; CDR3 length: 16
CDR3 protein: ASSLAGRNTEAF; V gene: TRBV5-1; D gene: NA; J gene: TRBJ1-1; CDR3 length: 12
CDR3 protein: ASSFKGTGLYEQY; V gene: TRBV7-2; D gene: TRBD1; J gene: TRBJ2-7; CDR3 length: 13
CDR3 protein: ASSLGGAREPLH; V gene: TRBV5-1; D gene: NA; J gene: TRBJ1-6; CDR3 length: 12
CDR3 protein: ASSEWTVTDTQY; V gene: TRBV25-1; D gene: NA; J gene: TRBJ2-3; CDR3 length: 12
CDR3 protein: AWSVLQAGDTQY; V gene: TRBV30; D gene: NA; J gene: TRBJ2-3; CDR3 length: 12
CDR3 protein: ASSQGPGLRANYGYT; V gene: TRBV5-8; D gene: NA; J gene: TRBJ1-2; CDR3 length: 15
CDR3 protein: ASSYSGRTEAF; V gene: TRBV6-5; D gene: NA; J gene: TRBJ1-1; CDR3 length: 11
CDR3 protein: ASTQSTVTEAF; V gene: TRBV6-5; D gene: NA; J gene: TRBJ1-1; CDR3 length: 11
CDR3 protein: ASSFGQGYNEQF; V gene: TRBV28; D gene: NA; J gene: TRBJ2-1; CDR3 length: 12
CDR3 protein: ASSLVGGGSQH; V gene: TRBV7-2; D gene: NA; J gene: TRBJ1-5; CDR3 length: 11
CDR3 protein: ASSAVGLQETQY; V gene: TRBV7-9; D gene: NA; J gene: TRBJ2-5; CDR3 length: 12
CDR3 protein: ASSLRRGGNYGYT; V gene: TRBV7-2; D gene: NA; J gene: TRBJ1-2; CDR3 length: 13
CDR3 protein: ASSWITTGVSYNEQF; V gene: TRBV5-6; D gene: TRBD1; J gene: TRBJ2-1; CDR3 length: 15
CDR3 protein: ASSMEGRTLDEAF; V gene: TRBV19; D gene: NA; J gene: TRBJ1-1; CDR3 length: 13